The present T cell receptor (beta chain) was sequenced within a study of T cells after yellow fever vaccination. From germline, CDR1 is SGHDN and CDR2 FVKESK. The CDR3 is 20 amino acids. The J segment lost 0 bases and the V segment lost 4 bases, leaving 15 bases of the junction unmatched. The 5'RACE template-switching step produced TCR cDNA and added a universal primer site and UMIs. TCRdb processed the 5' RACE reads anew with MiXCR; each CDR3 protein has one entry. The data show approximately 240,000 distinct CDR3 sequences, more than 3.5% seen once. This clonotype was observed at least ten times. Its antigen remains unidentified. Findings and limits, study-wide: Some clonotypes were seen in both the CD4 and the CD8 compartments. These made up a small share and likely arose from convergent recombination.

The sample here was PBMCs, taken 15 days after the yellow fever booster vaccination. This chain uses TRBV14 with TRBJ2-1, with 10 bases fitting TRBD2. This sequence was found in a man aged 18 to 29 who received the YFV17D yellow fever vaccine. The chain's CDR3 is CASSPRLGLAAFSSYNEQFF. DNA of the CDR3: TGTGCCAGCAGCCCTCGTCTCGGACTAGCGGCCTTTAGCTCCTACAATGAGCAGTTCTTC.